This passage covers 8 T cell receptor beta chains from one sample sequenced in a study of T cells in Graves' hyperthyroidism and ophthalmopathy. RNA transcripts were the template for amplifying TCR beta CDR3 regions. TCR CDR3 underwent first-round RT-PCR with the HTBI primer set. From the multiplex PCR reads, TCRdb called clonotypes with MiXCR, one entry per CDR3 protein. The data contain almost 600,000 distinct CDR3 sequences, around 42% of them seen just once; the ten biggest clones take up 7.5% to 8.5%. The specimen was peripheral blood or thyroid tissue (not recorded which). Every receptor here comes from a woman under 30 with Graves' hyperthyroidism.

The chain combines TRBV19 with TRBJ2-7, with a possible D match to TRBD2 (6 bases). V was pared by 4 bases and J by 5 bases, with 12 bases between. CDR3 size: 13 residues. The germline CDR1 and CDR2 sequences are LNHDA and SQIVND (reference sequence). The CDR3: CASSTSLADEQYF. CDR3 DNA sequence: TGTGCCAGTAGTACGAGCTTAGCGGACGAGCAGTACTTC.

The chain links TRBV19 to TRBJ2-1; D is perhaps TRBD2 (6 bases). In germline, CDR1 is LNHDA, CDR2 SQIVND (reference sequence). V lost 6 bases, J lost 4 bases, and 7 bases lay in between. The CDR3 totals 12 residues. The CDR3 region is CASSGTYNEQFF. The CDR3 DNA reads TGTGCCAGTAGCGGGACTTACAATGAGCAGTTCTTC.

This clonotype was detected many times. The J gene is TRBJ1-5, the V gene TRBV12-3 or TRBV12-4, with D possibly matching TRBD1 (5 bases). The germline V and J ends were trimmed by 4 bases and 2 bases, with 12 bases remaining between them. This CDR3 has 15 amino acids. Here the CDR3 reads CASSSGRRGNQPQHF. The CDR3 bases are TGTGCCAGCAGTTCGGGGCGTCGGGGCAATCAGCCCCAGCATTTT.

This clonotype was counted many times. This sequence joins TRBV12-3 or TRBV12-4 and TRBJ1-2; maybe TRBD1 (5 bases). The CDR3 covers 15 residues. V lost 7 bases and J 2 bases, leaving 17 bases between the germline ends. CDR3 protein: CASNPGRDPNYGYTF. The DNA of the CDR3 is TGTGCCAGCAACCCCGGCCGGGACCCCAACTATGGCTACACCTTC.

At least ten counts were recorded for this clonotype. A read error may account for a junction end that differs from germline. This CDR3 reads CASSEESPADTEAFF. DNA for the CDR3: TGTGCCAGCAGTGAAGAGTCGCCAGCCGACACTGAAGCTTTCTTT. The chain couples TRBV10-3 to TRBJ1-1; D unresolved. The CDR3 has 15 residues. CDR1 ENHRY and CDR2 SYGVKD come from the germline V gene.

This sequence joins TRBV10-3 and TRBJ1-5; TRBD1 matches at 9 bases. The CDR3 has 14 residues. Germline values: CDR1 ENHRY, CDR2 SYGVKD. The ends lost 11 bases at V and 5 bases at J; junction bases unmatched: 10. The CDR3 sequence: CAEHPGQGDQPQHF. The CDR3 coding sequence is TGTGCCGAACACCCGGGACAGGGTGATCAGCCCCAGCATTTT.

In regard to this clonotype: Mismatch with germline at one junction end may stem from a read error. The rearrangement joins TRBV10-3 to TRBJ2-7; the D is unclear. Per the germline V gene, CDR1 is ENHRY and CDR2 is SYGVKD. There are 13 residues in the CDR3. CDR3 nucleotide sequence: TGTACCATCAGTGTCAGCCCCGAGGATGAGCAGTACTTC. Residues: CTISVSPEDEQYF.

This clonotype was picked up many times. This rearrangement joins TRBV20-1 to TRBJ2-2, with TRBD2 matching over 10 bases. Germline loops: CDR1 DFQATT, CDR2 SNEGSKA (reference sequence). The CDR3 extends over 14 amino acids. The ends lost 6 bases at V and 4 bases at J; junction bases unmatched: 5. The CDR3 DNA sequence: TGCAGTGCGATCCCTAGCGGGAGCACCGGGGAGCTGTTTTTT. Protein product: CSAIPSGSTGELFF.